The 20 T cell receptor beta chains given below trace back to one sample, sequenced in a study of T cells expressing NK-cell markers. TCRdb reprocessed the 5' RACE reads and reports one entry per CDR3 protein, with no DNA. The sample holds some 500,000 distinct CDR3 sequences. What was sequenced was blood T cells: a sorted CD56 or NKG2C T cell subset, CD4+ or CD8+ T cells, or bulk PBMC T cells (not recorded which). The receptors were sampled from a woman aged 50 to 60 in good health.

The V gene is TRBV2, the J gene TRBJ2-5; checking the TCRdb D call of TRBD2 is not possible without DNA. The V gene's germline CDR1 is SNHLY and CDR2 FYNNEI. The length of the CDR3 is 17 residues. CDR3 loop: CASSETSGRGGRETQYF.

The gene calls are TRBV7-8 and TRBJ2-1; checking the TCRdb D call of TRBD2 is not possible without DNA. Per germline, CDR1 SGHVS and CDR2 FQNEAQ. The CDR3 runs to 17 residues. CDR3 in amino acids: CASSLYSGLAGNDEQFF.

This sequence joins TRBV9 and TRBJ2-1; the TCRdb D gene call, TRBD1, has no DNA to confirm it. Per the germline V gene, CDR1 is SGDLS and CDR2 is YYNGEE. This CDR3 contains 15 residues. The CDR3 sequence is CASSISRDNAGEQFF.

V usage is TRBV4-1 and J usage is TRBJ2-7; TCRdb returns TRBD2, unconfirmable since there is no DNA. Germline V gene data show CDR1 as MGHRA and CDR2 as YSYEKL. The CDR3 is 13 residues long. CDR3 amino acids: CASRKPGLHEQYF.

J is TRBJ2-3 and V is TRBV30; the TCRdb D gene call, TRBD2, has no DNA to confirm it. Germline V gene sequence: CDR1 GTSNPN, CDR2 SVGIG (reference sequence). This CDR3 region has 12 residues. CDR3 protein: CAWDRDSDTQYF.

The chain uses TRBV20-1 and TRBJ2-5; TCRdb gives TRBD2 as the D gene, but with no DNA this cannot be confirmed. Germline assignment: CDR1 DFQATT and CDR2 SNEGSKA (reference sequence). The CDR3 is made up of 15 amino acids. This CDR3 reads CSAQGGGGAIETQYF.

The chain combines TRBV6-1 with TRBJ1-3. The CDR3 totals 14 residues. Per the germline V gene, CDR1 is MNHNS and CDR2 is SASEGT. CDR3 loop: CASSESLRKNTIYF.

This rearrangement joins TRBV7-9 to TRBJ2-2. Germline values: CDR1 SEHNR, CDR2 FQNEAQ (reference sequence). The CDR3 extends over 15 amino acids. The CDR3 region is CASSFGTSSRRELFF. Full variable domain (missing parts from reference TRBV7-9 and TRBJ2-2): DTGVSQNPRHKITKRGQNVTFRCDPISEHNRLYWYRQTLGQGPEFLTYFQNEAQLEKSRLLSDRFSAERPKGSFSTLEIQRTEQGDSAMYLCASSFGTSSRRELFFGEGSRLTVL.

V is TRBV7-8 and J is TRBJ2-7; TCRdb outputs TRBD1, but without DNA this stays unchecked. The CDR3 length is 15 residues. Germline lookup yields CDR1 SGHVS and CDR2 FQNEAQ. This CDR3 reads CASSLDRGMAYEQYF.

The CDR3 protein is CASSEWGGGEAFF. This chain uses TRBV25-1 with TRBJ1-1; the TCRdb D gene call, TRBD1, has no DNA to confirm it. CDR3 length: 13 amino acids. The germline V gene encodes CDR1 MGHDK and CDR2 SYGVNS.

This chain connects TRBV7-9 to TRBJ2-2. Germline CDR1 reads SEHNR; CDR2 reads FQNEAQ (reference sequence). This CDR3 comprises 13 residues. The CDR3: CASILRSTGELFF.

The chain recombines TRBV6-5 with TRBJ1-3; the D call of TRBD1 rests on TCRdb alone, since no DNA is present to check it. CDR1 MNHEY and CDR2 SVGAGI come from the germline V gene. There are 17 residues in the CDR3. The chain's CDR3 is CASSYSPISGSGNTIYF.

The V call is TRBV5-1, the J call TRBJ2-7; TCRdb's D call, TRBD1, is unchecked because there is no DNA. Germline loops: CDR1 SGHRS, CDR2 YFSETQ. The CDR3 is 15 residues long. CDR3 protein: CASSLVGKSSYEQYF. Combining the CDR3 with reference TRBV5-1 and TRBJ2-7 gives the whole variable domain KAGVTQTPRYLIKTRGQQVTLSCSPISGHRSVSWYQQTPGQGLQFLFEYFSETQRNKGNFPGRFSGRQFSNSRSEMNVSTLELGDSALYLCASSLVGKSSYEQYFGPGTRLTVT.

J is TRBJ2-2 and V is TRBV12-3 or TRBV12-4. CDR3 length: 14 amino acids. CDR3 sequence reads: CACRLAAFTGELFF.

The chain employs TRBV4-1 and TRBJ2-1; TCRdb lists TRBD1, though no DNA is available to test this call. The CDR3 covers 16 residues. Germline V lookup: CDR1 MGHRA, CDR2 YSYEKL. CDR3 sequence reads: CASSHPRAGRRDEQFF.

The V call is TRBV6-5, the J call TRBJ2-4; TCRdb's D gene call, TRBD2, goes unchecked for lack of DNA. Germline values: CDR1 MNHEY, CDR2 SVGAGI. The CDR3 is 15 residues long. The CDR3 sequence is CASSQFTGGSYIQYF.

The chain couples TRBV20-1 to TRBJ2-4. The CDR3 loop spans 15 amino acids. Germline assignment: CDR1 DFQATT and CDR2 SNEGSKA (reference sequence). The CDR3 loop is CSARGNLLAKNIQYF.

The V and J genes are TRBV6-5 and TRBJ2-3; TCRdb designates TRBD2, a call that cannot be tested without DNA. The germline CDR1 and CDR2 sequences are MNHEY and SVGAGI. The CDR3 covers 14 residues. CDR3: CASSRSTSVSTQYF.

The chain joins TRBV11-2 to TRBJ2-1; TCRdb's D call, TRBD2, is unchecked because there is no DNA. CDR3 length: 13 amino acids. Germline-derived CDR1 and CDR2 are SGHAT and FQNNGV. The CDR3 spells CASSSGRFSEQFF. Full variable domain (remainder filled in from reference TRBV11-2 and TRBJ2-1): EAGVAQSPRYKIIEKRQSVAFWCNPISGHATLYWYQQILGQGPKLLIQFQNNGVVDDSQLPKDRFSAERLKGVDSTLKIQPAKLEDSAVYLCASSSGRFSEQFFGPGTRLTVL.

This chain connects TRBV27 to TRBJ1-2; the TRBD1 assignment by TCRdb is unverifiable without DNA. Germline V lookup: CDR1 MNHEY, CDR2 SMNVEV (reference sequence). CDR3 length: 15 residues. CDR3 in amino acids: CASRPPGQGDYGYTF.